Ten or more counts support the clone carrying this T cell receptor (beta chain). Its antigen remains unknown. These data come from a study of human T cells and chemical hapten exposure. Time point denoted: patch test 3, about 24 weeks after DPC sensitization. Treatment meaning: therapeutic diphenylcyclopropenone sensitization with weekly scalp DPC. The authors extracted total RNA from unfractionated whole blood. Study-level findings and limits: The donor cohort had alopecia, so its immune response may not match that of healthy people. Expanded TCRs were compared with controls, and the expanded TCRs formed significantly more large CDR3 similarity clusters. DPC sensitization left the count of TCRs above 1 in 1000 unchanged.

After removal of 3 bases from V and 0 bases from J, the junction contained 2 bases not matched to a gene. The CDR3 length is 14 residues. CDR1 and CDR2 (germline): DFQATT, SNEGSKA (reference sequence). MiXCR, applied by TCRdb to the RACE reads, yields one record per CDR3 protein. The profile shows almost 40,000 distinct CDR3 sequences, 9.5% of them singletons. The chain couples TRBV20-1 to TRBJ2-1; 7 bases are a match to TRBD2. The input for sequencing was whole blood, taken in connection with sensitization to the hapten diphenylcyclopropenone (DPC). This clonotype was obtained from a man aged 50 or older with alopecia areata. Some clones in this sample may be carry-over from other donors' samples. The CDR3 nucleotides are TGCAGTGCTAGGGGGGGGAGCTCCTACAATGAGCAGTTCTTC. It translates to CSARGGSSYNEQFF.